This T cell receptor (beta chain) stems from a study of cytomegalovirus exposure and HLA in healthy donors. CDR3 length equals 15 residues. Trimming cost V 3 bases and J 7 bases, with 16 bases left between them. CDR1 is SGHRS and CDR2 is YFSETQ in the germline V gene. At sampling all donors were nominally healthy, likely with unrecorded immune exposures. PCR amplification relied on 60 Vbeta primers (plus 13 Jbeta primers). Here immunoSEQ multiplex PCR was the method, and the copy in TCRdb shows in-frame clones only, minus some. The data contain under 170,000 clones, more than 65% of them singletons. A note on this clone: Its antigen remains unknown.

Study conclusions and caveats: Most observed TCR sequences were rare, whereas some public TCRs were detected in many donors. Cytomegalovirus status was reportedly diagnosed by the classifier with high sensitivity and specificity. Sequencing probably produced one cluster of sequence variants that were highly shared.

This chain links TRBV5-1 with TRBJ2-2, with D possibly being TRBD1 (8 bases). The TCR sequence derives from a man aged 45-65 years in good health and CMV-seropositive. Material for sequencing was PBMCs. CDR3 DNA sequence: TGCGCCAGCAGCTCCCGACAGGGGAGGGGCGGGGAGCTGTTTTTT. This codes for CASSSRQGRGGELFF.